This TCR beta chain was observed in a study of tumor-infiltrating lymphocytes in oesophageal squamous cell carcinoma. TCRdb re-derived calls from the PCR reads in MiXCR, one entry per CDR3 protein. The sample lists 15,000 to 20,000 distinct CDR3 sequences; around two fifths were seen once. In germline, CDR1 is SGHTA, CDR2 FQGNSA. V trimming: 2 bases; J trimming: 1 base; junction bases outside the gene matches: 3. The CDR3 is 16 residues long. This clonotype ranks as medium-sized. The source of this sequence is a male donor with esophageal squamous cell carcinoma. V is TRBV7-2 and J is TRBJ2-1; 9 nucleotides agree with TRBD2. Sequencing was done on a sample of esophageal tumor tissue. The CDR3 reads CASSLTSGLSYNEQFF. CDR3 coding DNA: TGTGCCAGCAGCTTAACTAGCGGGTTATCCTACAATGAGCAGTTCTTC.